These 4 T cell receptor beta chains came from one sample sequenced in a study of OX40 agonist ivuxolimab in advanced cancers. Sequencing was performed with immunoSEQ multiplex PCR; in TCRdb, only in-frame clones are kept and a portion is missing. Of about 77,000 clones in the sample, around 87% are singletons; the top ten hold roughly 5.8%. The source material was CD4+ or CD8+ T cells sorted from blood, sampled in a trial of the OX40 agonist ivuxolimab. The receptors originated from an adult with an advanced solid tumor such as melanoma, head and neck, liver or kidney cancer.

The J gene is TRBJ2-1, the V gene TRBV27; D is possibly TRBD2 (6 bases). CDR1 and CDR2 from the germline V gene are MNHEY and SMNVEV (reference sequence). The V gene lost 5 bases and the J gene lost 5 bases, with 19 bases spanning the gap. The CDR3 spans 16 residues. DNA of the CDR3: TGTGCCAGCAGTCCGTCCCGTGGGGGGTCTCACAATGAGCAGTTCTTC. Its protein is CASSPSRGGSHNEQFF.

The J gene is TRBJ1-4, the V gene TRBV5-1; D is unclear. Per germline, CDR1 SGHRS and CDR2 YFSETQ. Trimming pared 0 bases from V and 4 bases from J, leaving 4 bases between. This CDR3 spans 13 amino acids. DNA of the CDR3: TGCGCCAGCAGCTTGGAGTATAATGAAAAACTGTTTTTT. As protein: CASSLEYNEKLFF.

This rearrangement joins TRBV14 to TRBJ1-2; D remains unclear. Trimming stripped 1 base from V and 4 bases from J, with 13 bases between. The CDR3 has 15 residues. The V gene's germline CDR1 is SGHDN and CDR2 FVKESK. In DNA form, the CDR3 reads TGTGCCAGCAGCCAAGGAGCGGGTTTAGGCTATGGCTACACCTTC. Translation gives CASSQGAGLGYGYTF.

This clone was counted between two and nine times. The same CDR3 also results from other DNA sequences found in this sample. V is TRBV2 and J is TRBJ2-1; 11 positions match TRBD2. Trimming removed 7 bases from V and 10 bases from J; junction bases left unmatched: 9. CDR3 length: 14 amino acids. The germline V gene encodes CDR1 SNHLY and CDR2 FYNNEI. CDR3 sequence reads: CASNSVLAGGEQFF. The CDR3 DNA is TGTGCCAGCAATTCGGTTCTAGCGGGAGGAGAGCAGTTCTTC.